Judged by abundance, the clone carrying this T cell receptor beta chain is medium-sized. As yet, its antigen is unknown. This specimen belongs to a study of graft-versus-host responses after intestinal transplantation. On the study more broadly: Each transplant was multivisceral, liver-intestinal, or isolated intestinal. Each patient got anti-thymocyte globulin induction, then tacrolimus and steroids for roughly 3 years.

Some clones are missing from TCRdb's copy, which holds only in-frame ones; the method was immunoSEQ multiplex PCR. This sample carries 30,000 or so clones, around 83% of them seen once, and the ten largest clones take 15% to 20%. Study-level points and caveats: There was an association between peak levels of circulating GvH clones and early post-transplant HvG declines. Some GvH clones were seen earlier in gut or blood, suggesting intestinal origin.

This TCR was recovered from a human donor who received an intestinal transplant. Material: unstimulated CD8+ T cells sorted from spleen or lymph node cells, obtained before intestinal transplant.

As DNA, the CDR3 is TGTGCCAGTAGTATCGGCACAGGGTACTATGGCTACACCTTC. Translation: CASSIGTGYYGYTF. This sequence joins TRBV19 and TRBJ1-2; maybe TRBD1 (6 bases). The germline V gene has CDR1 LNHDA and CDR2 SQIVND (reference sequence). The CDR3 extends over 14 amino acids. Deletions cut 3 bases from V and 3 bases from J, with 11 bases between.